Reported below is one TCR beta chain. RNA, at about 0.45 to 1 ug, was reverse transcribed with random hexamers. A single record per CDR3 protein comes from TCRdb applying MiXCR to the immunoSEQ multiplex PCR reads. This sample yields just over 150,000 distinct CDR3 sequences, of which 95% to 96% are seen a single time; over 0.12% belongs to the top ten. This specimen comes from a study of CD8 T cells in Susac syndrome. Germline loops: CDR1 SNHLY, CDR2 FYNNEI. J lost 3 bases, V lost 10 bases, and 11 bases had no gene match. This CDR3 contains 15 residues. This clonotype was sampled from a human donor with multiple sclerosis. The chain has TRBV2 and TRBJ2-1, with TRBD2 matching over 8 bases. Sequencing input: CD8+ T cells from PBMCs. In nucleotides, the CDR3 is TGTGCCACCTCAGTCAGCGGGGGTAGCTACAATGAGCAGTTCTTC. It yields the protein CATSVSGGSYNEQFF. The variable domain in full, with the rest retrieved from reference TRBV2 and TRBJ2-1, is EPEVTQTPSHQVTQMGQEVILRCVPISNHLYFYWYRQILGQKVEFLVSFYNNEISEKSEIFDDQFSVERPDGSNFTLKIRSTKLEDSAMYFCATSVSGGSYNEQFFGPGTRLTVL.